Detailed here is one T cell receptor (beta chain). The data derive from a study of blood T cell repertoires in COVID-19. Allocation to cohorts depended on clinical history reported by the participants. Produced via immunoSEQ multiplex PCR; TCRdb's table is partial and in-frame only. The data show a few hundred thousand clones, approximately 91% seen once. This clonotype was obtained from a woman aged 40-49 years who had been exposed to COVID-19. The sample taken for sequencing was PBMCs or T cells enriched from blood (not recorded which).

The CDR3 region has the DNA TGTGCCAGCTCACCACCGTCAGCGCGTTCCTACGAGCAGTACTTC. This gives the protein CASSPPSARSYEQYF. V gene TRBV18 combines with J gene TRBJ2-7; unclear D gene. This CDR3 comprises 15 residues. The germline CDR1 and CDR2 sequences are KGHSH and LQKENI. The V end was cut by 0 bases, the J end by 1 base, with 10 bases between.